Given below is one T cell receptor (beta chain) in context. This sample's treatment: some 20 received Ad26.COV2.S at low or high dose, single or two shots; about 5 received placebo; per-sample allocation not given. The samples were gathered on day 63 after the first injection of vaccine or placebo. This record belongs to a study of Ad26.COV2.S vaccination and SARS-CoV-2 variants. Study-wide background: In the study, Ad26.COV2.S was injected intramuscularly once, or twice 56 days apart.

The method was immunoSEQ multiplex PCR; TCRdb's version includes in-frame clones alone and lacks a portion of them. The top ten hold 9% to 15% of the sample, which has 410,000 or so clones, about nine tenths seen once. V lost 7 bases and J lost 4; bases outside the gene matches: 15. This CDR3 comprises 17 residues. The germline CDR1 and CDR2 sequences are SEHNR and FQNEAQ (reference sequence). The specimen was peripheral blood, collected in a trial of Ad26.COV2.S vaccine versus placebo. This clonotype was obtained from a person aged 18-60 years who received the Ad26.COV2.S COVID-19 vaccine or a placebo. The rearrangement links TRBV7-9 to TRBJ1-1; 10 bases map to TRBD1. CDR3 DNA: TGTGCCAGCACCCTTTGGGGACAGGGGCCGGTAGGCACTGAAGCTTTCTTT. Protein: CASTLWGQGPVGTEAFF.